This T cell receptor (beta chain) was profiled in a study of blood T cells in healthy people across ages. This clonotype was seen just once. Trimming removed 4 bases from V and 0 bases from J, with 14 bases in between. The CDR3 spans 16 residues. Germline values: CDR1 MNHNS, CDR2 SASEGT. A J-beta primer mix and a sample-barcoded 5' primer were used in a second PCR of roughly 6 to 12 cycles. TCRdb re-called the 5' RACE reads with MiXCR, one entry per CDR3 protein. The sample lists roughly 1,800,000 distinct CDR3 sequences; around 50% were seen once. This clonotype originated in a woman aged 40 to 50 in good health. Sequencing was carried out using blood. The V call is TRBV6-1, the J call TRBJ2-3, with a weak D call TRBD1 (5 bases). As DNA, the CDR3 is TGTGCCAGCAGTGTCACAGGTGGCCTCAGCACAGATACGCAGTATTTT. This encodes CASSVTGGLSTDTQYF.